This T cell receptor (beta chain) was documented in a study of CD8 T cells in Susac syndrome. The V gene end was trimmed by 10 bases and the J gene end by 6 bases; junction bases not matched to a gene: 10. CDR3 length equals 14 residues. Germline loops: CDR1 MNHEY, CDR2 SVGAGI. With random hexamers, roughly 0.45 to 1 ug RNA was reverse transcribed. With immunoSEQ multiplex PCR, TCR beta CDR3 was amplified across 54 Vbeta and 13 Jbeta. Using its own MiXCR run on the immunoSEQ multiplex PCR reads, TCRdb lists one record per CDR3 protein. This table holds about 210,000 distinct CDR3 sequences, about 95% found once.

The chain uses TRBV6-5 and TRBJ2-3; TRBD2 aligns across 10 bases. The receptor comes from a human donor with Susac syndrome. Sequencing was carried out using CD4+ T cells from PBMCs. The CDR3 here is CATAKAGGSDTQYF. The CDR3 DNA reads as TGTGCCACCGCTAAAGCGGGGGGGTCGGATACGCAGTATTTT.